This TCR beta chain was sequenced for a study of spatial heterogeneity in lung cancer. Study findings and constraints: Counts of expanded alpha and beta TCRs within tumors tracked the tumor nonsynonymous mutation count.

Time point defined: sample taken at primary tumor resection. TCRdb redid the calling of the 5' RACE reads with MiXCR, one entry per CDR3 protein. This table holds around 4,800 distinct CDR3 sequences, 8.4% found once. Germline CDR1 reads SEHNR; CDR2 reads FQNEAQ (reference sequence). The V gene end was trimmed by 3 bases and the J gene end by 9 bases; junction bases not matched to a gene: 9. This CDR3 is 15 amino acids long. By its share, this clonotype is medium-sized. The antigen is unknown. This chain uses TRBV7-9 with TRBJ2-1, with 9 nucleotides matching TRBD2. The sample was lung tumor tissue, taken at surgery. The receptor was derived from a male donor with early-stage non-small cell lung cancer. CDR3 nucleotide sequence: TGTGCCAGCAGCTTTTTGGAGCGGGGGGTGGTTGAGCAGTTCTTC. It translates to CASSFLERGVVEQFF.